The clone carrying this T cell receptor (beta chain) was recorded a few times. Its antigen remains unidentified. This entry belongs to a study of beta chain features in type 1 diabetes. Study results and caveats: The study found moderately but significantly shorter TCRB CDR3s in all four CD4+ subsets of Type 1 diabetes patients.

TCRB transcripts that were expressed got sequenced, as all of the isolated RNA had been reverse transcribed. Only in-frame clones appear in the TCRdb table, and some are missing; sequencing was by immunoSEQ multiplex PCR. Of roughly 610,000 clones in the sample, about a sixth were seen once. The sequencing input was naive CD4+ T cells from blood. This receptor was taken from a man aged 18-30 years in good health.

DNA of the CDR3: TGTGCCAGCAGCAAAACGGCAGGGAGGTTGGAGACCCAGTACTTC. This encodes CASSKTAGRLETQYF. The chain uses TRBV21-1 and TRBJ2-5; TRBD2 was called by the table and not checked on the DNA. TRBV21-1 corresponds to a pseudogene. The CDR3 loop spans 15 amino acids.